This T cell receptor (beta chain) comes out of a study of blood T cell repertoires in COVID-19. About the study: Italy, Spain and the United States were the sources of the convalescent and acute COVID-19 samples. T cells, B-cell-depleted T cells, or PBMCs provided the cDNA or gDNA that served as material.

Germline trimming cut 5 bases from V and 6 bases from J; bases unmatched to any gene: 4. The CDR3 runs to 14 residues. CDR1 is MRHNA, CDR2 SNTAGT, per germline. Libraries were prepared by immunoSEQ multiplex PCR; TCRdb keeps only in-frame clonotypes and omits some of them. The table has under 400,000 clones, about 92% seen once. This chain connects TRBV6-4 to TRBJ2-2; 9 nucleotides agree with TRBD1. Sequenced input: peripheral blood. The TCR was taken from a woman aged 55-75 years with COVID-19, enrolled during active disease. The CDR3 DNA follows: TGTGCCAGCAGTTTACAGGGGGCCCCCGGGGAGCTGTTTTTT. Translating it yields CASSLQGAPGELFF.